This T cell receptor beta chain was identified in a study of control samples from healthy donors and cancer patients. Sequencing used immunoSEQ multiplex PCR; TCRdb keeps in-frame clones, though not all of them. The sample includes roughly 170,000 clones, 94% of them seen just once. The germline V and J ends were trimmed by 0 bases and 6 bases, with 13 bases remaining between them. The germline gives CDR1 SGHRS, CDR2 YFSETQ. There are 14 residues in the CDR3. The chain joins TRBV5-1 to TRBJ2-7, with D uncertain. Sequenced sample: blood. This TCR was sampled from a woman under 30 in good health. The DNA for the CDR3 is TGCGCCAGCAGCTTGGACGTAGGCTCCAGCGAGCAGTACTTC. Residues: CASSLDVGSSEQYF.